This T cell receptor (beta chain) appears in the sequencing data of a study of shared clonotypes between healthy human individuals. Trimming pared 4 bases from V and 0 bases from J, leaving 10 bases between. This CDR3 is built from 14 residues. The germline V gene has CDR1 KGHSH and CDR2 LQKENI. Points from the study as a whole: Among non-shared clonotypes, generation probabilities were lower than among those shared by all four donors.

This clone was observed a few times. Its target is unknown. Produced via immunoSEQ multiplex PCR; TCRdb's table is partial and in-frame only. The sample holds 850,000 to 1,100,000 clones, around 77% seen once. The genes are TRBV18 and TRBJ2-7; the D gene could be TRBD1 or TRBD2 (5 bases each). This sequence originates from a man aged 18-30 years in good health. Some clones in this sample may be carry-over from other donors' samples. The sample was memory CD4+ T cells from PBMCs. Subset of the sample: CD45RA-negative fraction. DNA for the CDR3: TGTGCCAGCTCACAGGGGAGTAGCTCCTACGAGCAGTACTTC. The encoded protein is CASSQGSSSYEQYF.